This is a list of T cell receptor beta chains from one sample in a study of PD-1 blockade in classical Hodgkin lymphoma. The table came from immunoSEQ multiplex PCR; TCRdb's copy has only in-frame clones and leaves some out. This sample has about 6,400 clones, with less than 80% found just once. The specimen was CD4+ T cells from blood, collected at baseline. The receptors were sampled from a human donor with classical Hodgkin lymphoma. Each CDR3 is given with its conserved first and last residue. A D gene is named only where the DNA matches it firmly. Clone size appears in some rows only: once, few, many, or a class for an expanded clone.

TRBV7-3	-	-	TRBJ2-1	TGTGCCAGCAGCTTAAGGTCTCTAGGAGGAGGAGAGCAGTTCTTC	CASSLRSLGGGEQFF
TRBV7-9	-	TRBD1	TRBJ1-2	TGTGCCAGCTCAACCCTGGACAGGGGAACCGGCTCCTATGGCTACACCTTC	CASSTLDRGTGSYGYTF
TRBV19	-	TRBD1	TRBJ1-6	TGTGCCACCCGGGAGGGGGCTGATAATTCACCCCTCCACTTT	CATREGADNSPLHF
TRBV5-4	-	TRBD1	TRBJ1-6	TGTGCCAGCAGCCCGGGACAGGGTTATTCACCCCTCCACTTT	CASSPGQGYSPLHF
TRBV19	-	-	TRBJ1-6	TGTGCCAGTAGTCCCCGAGGTGGGATCAATTCACCCCTCCACTTT	CASSPRGGINSPLHF
TRBV28	-	-	TRBJ2-7	TGTGCCAGCAGGTACCCCCGGGGACCGACCTCCTACGAGCAGTACTTC	CASRYPRGPTSYEQYF
TRBV4-3	-	-	TRBJ2-3	TGCGCCAGCAGCCAGACGGGACTCCCCACAGATACGCAGTATTTT	CASSQTGLPTDTQYF
TRBV5-1	-	TRBD1	TRBJ1-4	TGCGCCAGCAGCCCGGGACAGGGAGGCGAAAAACTGTTTTTT	CASSPGQGGEKLFF
TRBV10-1	-	TRBD1	TRBJ2-7	TGCGCCAGCAGTGATGATCTCAGGGGGACCTACGAGCAGTACTTC	CASSDDLRGTYEQYF
TRBV4-1	few	-	TRBJ2-2	TGCGCCAGCAGCCAAGGGGTGGTCGGCACCGGGGAGCTGTTTTTT	CASSQGVVGTGELFF
TRBV5-4	-	-	TRBJ1-1	TGTGCCAGCAGCTTGGGGGCACGGAAGGAGACGGCTTTCTTT	CASSLGARKETAFF
TRBV6-1	-	-	TRBJ1-2	TGTGCCAGCATCAATGGGTATAACTATGGCTACACCTTC	CASINGYNYGYTF
TRBV7-2	-	-	TRBJ2-3	TGTGCCAGCAGCCCCGCGGGACGCACAGATACGCAGTATTTT	CASSPAGRTDTQYF
TRBV7-2	-	TRBD1	TRBJ2-5	TGTGCCAGCAGCCCAGGGGGTCCCCAAGAGACCCAGTACTTC	CASSPGGPQETQYF
TRBV2	-	TRBD1	TRBJ1-2	TGTGCCAGCAAACCGACGAAGACAGGGACCGCCTATGGCTACACCTTC	CASKPTKTGTAYGYTF
TRBV7-6	-	-	TRBJ1-3	TGTGCCAGCAGCTTAGGGGACCCCCTTGGAAACACCATATATTTT	CASSLGDPLGNTIYF
TRBV6-5	once	-	TRBJ2-2	TGTGCCAGCAGTTACTCGGCGAGCCCCGGGGAGCTGTTTTTT	CASSYSASPGELFF
TRBV5-6	once	TRBD1	TRBJ2-5	TGTGCCAGCAGCTTCGGGACAGAAGAGACCCAGTACTTC	CASSFGTEETQYF
TRBV7-9	-	-	TRBJ2-7	TGTGCCAGCAGCTTCGGTGGGACCTCCTACGAGCAGTACTTC	CASSFGGTSYEQYF
TRBV2	-	TRBD2	TRBJ2-1	TGTGCCAGCCTCCGTACTAGCGGTAGCTATGAGCAGTTCTTC	CASLRTSGSYEQFF
TRBV2	-	TRBD2	TRBJ2-5	TGTGCCAGCAGTGAAGGCGTAGCGGGTGCAAAGACCCAGTACTTC	CASSEGVAGAKTQYF
TRBV28	-	-	TRBJ2-7	TGTGCCAGCAGAGCCAGACCCGGGACACCCTACGAGCAGTACTTC	CASRARPGTPYEQYF
TRBV5-5	-	TRBD1	TRBJ2-7	TGTGCCAGCAGCTTGGCCCAGGGGGCTGGATACGAGCAGTACTTC	CASSLAQGAGYEQYF
TRBV29-1	-	TRBD2	TRBJ2-7	TGCAGCGTTGAAGGGGAGGGACTAGCGCGGCAGTACTTC	CSVEGEGLARQYF
TRBV5-5	-	TRBD1	TRBJ2-7	TGTGCCAGCAGCTGGGGACAGGGGAGCTCCTACGAGCAGTACTTC	CASSWGQGSSYEQYF
TRBV30	-	-	TRBJ1-5	TGTGCCTGGGGGGAGGGGCTCCCGAATCAGCCCCAGCATTTT	CAWGEGLPNQPQHF
TRBV19	-	-	TRBJ2-5	TGTGCCAGTAGTATATCCGGGGGCGCGTTAGTAGCTAAAGAGACCCAGTACTTC	CASSISGGALVAKETQYF
TRBV5-4	-	-	TRBJ2-3	TGTGCCAGCAGCCCGGATGACACTCACCGTGCTTATACGCAGTATTTT	CASSPDDTHRAYTQYF
TRBV19	-	-	TRBJ2-7	TGTGCCAGTAGTATTTGGCCCCACTACGAGCAGTACTTC	CASSIWPHYEQYF
TRBV30	large	TRBD1	TRBJ1-1	TGTGCCTGGAACAGGGGCTCGGTCGACACTGAAGCTTTCTTT	CAWNRGSVDTEAFF
TRBV4-3	-	TRBD1	TRBJ2-3	TGCGCCAGCAGCCCTAGGACAGGGTCCTCGGGAGATACGCAGTATTTT	CASSPRTGSSGDTQYF
TRBV7-9	once	TRBD1	TRBJ2-1	TGTGCCAGCAGCTCCAGACAGGGGGCTACCGATGAGCAGTTCTTC	CASSSRQGATDEQFF
TRBV9	-	-	TRBJ2-1	TGTGCCAGCAGCGTAATGGGGGAAACCTACAATGAGCAGTTCTTC	CASSVMGETYNEQFF
TRBV19	-	-	TRBJ2-2	TGTGCCAGTAGTATAGGGGCAGGAACCACCCGTTCCTACACCGGGGAGCTGTTTTTT	CASSIGAGTTRSYTGELFF
TRBV11-2	-	TRBD1	TRBJ1-2	TGTGCCAGCAGCTCCGGACAGGGTATCAACTATGGCTACACCTTC	CASSSGQGINYGYTF
TRBV9	few	-	TRBJ1-4	TGTGCCAGCAGCGAAGAGGGAATGGTTAATGAAAAACTGTTTTTT	CASSEEGMVNEKLFF
TRBV4-3	-	TRBD1	TRBJ1-5	TGCGCCAGCAGCCGGACAGGGGGGAATCAGCCCCAGCATTTT	CASSRTGGNQPQHF